A selection of T cell receptor beta chains follows, all from one sample in a study of T cells after yellow fever vaccination. MiXCR, run by TCRdb on the 5' RACE reads, gives a single entry per CDR3 protein. The repertoire holds 550,000 or so distinct CDR3 sequences, with about 19% as singletons. Sequencing used PBMCs, obtained 15 days after the yellow fever booster vaccination. These receptors came from a man in his thirties or forties who received the YFV17D yellow fever vaccine. Both conserved end residues are part of each CDR3. The D gene is left open where the match is weak. A row's size may be missing; if present it is once, few, many or a size class.

V	D	J	size	DNA	CDR3
TRBV20-1	-	TRBJ2-1	-	TGCAGTGCTAGATTTATACAACTTAGGGAGTTCTTC	CSARFIQLREFF
TRBV2	-	TRBJ1-1	-	TGTGCCAGCAATGGGCTGAAGAACACTGAAGCTTTCTTT	CASNGLKNTEAFF
TRBV28	TRBD2	TRBJ2-5	few	TGTGCCAGCAGTTTATCCTTGCGGGAGAGACGTGAGGAGACCCAGTACTTC	CASSLSLRERREETQYF
TRBV7-8	-	TRBJ2-3	few	TGTGCCAGCAGCCCCTACGATAGCACAGATACGCAGTATTTT	CASSPYDSTDTQYF
TRBV7-3	-	TRBJ1-5	-	TGTGCCAGCAGCTTAACGTCAGATCAGCCCCAGCATTTT	CASSLTSDQPQHF
TRBV19	-	TRBJ2-3	few	TGTGCCAGTAGTAAAGACCCGGAGGACACGCAGTATTTT	CASSKDPEDTQYF
TRBV2	-	TRBJ2-5	few	TGTGCCAGCAGTGAAGCATCCAGGGGTGAGACCCAGTACTTC	CASSEASRGETQYF
TRBV13	-	TRBJ1-4	-	TGTGCCAGCAGTCGCTACAGGGAAGGTTGGGAAAAACTGTTTTTT	CASSRYREGWEKLFF
TRBV20-1	-	TRBJ2-3	-	TGCAGTGCTTTAGACTCCAGGCAGTATTTT	CSALDSRQYF
TRBV20-1	-	TRBJ2-3	few	TGCAGTGCTAAGGTCACGGACGGCACAGATACGCAGTATTTT	CSAKVTDGTDTQYF
TRBV20-1	TRBD2	TRBJ2-5	-	TGCAGTGCTAGTCCGGGACTAGCGGGAGAGACCCAGTACTTC	CSASPGLAGETQYF
TRBV6-5	-	TRBJ1-2	many	TGTGCCGCTAAGCTGGGGGGCGGTTATGGCTACACCTTC	CAAKLGGGYGYTF
TRBV10-1	-	TRBJ2-3	-	TGCGCCAGCAGTGACGTGGATCCCCTTGGTACGCAGTATTTT	CASSDVDPLGTQYF
TRBV20-1	-	TRBJ2-5	-	TGCAGTGCCACTGACCGGGTCGTACAAGAGACCCAGTACTTC	CSATDRVVQETQYF
TRBV6-5	-	TRBJ2-1	-	TGTGCCAGCAGTTACTCCCGGGAGTTGGGCAATGAGCAGTTCTTC	CASSYSRELGNEQFF
TRBV6-1	TRBD2	TRBJ2-1	-	TGTGCCAGCAATGGCGGCGGGAGGGCCCTGTACAATGAGCAGTTCTTC	CASNGGGRALYNEQFF
TRBV7-3	TRBD2	TRBJ2-3	-	TGTGCCAGCAGCCTCATAGCGGGAGGGAGACCAGATACGCAGTATTTT	CASSLIAGGRPDTQYF
TRBV21-1	-	TRBJ1-4	few	TGTGCCAGCAGCACCCGCGGGCGTTGGTCGGATGAAAAACTGTTTTTT	CASSTRGRWSDEKLFF
TRBV28	TRBD2	TRBJ2-7	many	TGTGCCAGCAGTCCTGATGGGCTAGCGGGCTCCTACGAGCAGTACTTC	CASSPDGLAGSYEQYF
TRBV6-1	-	TRBJ2-3	-	TGTGCCAGCAATGGCGGGACACCAGATACGCAGTATTTT	CASNGGTPDTQYF
TRBV20-1	TRBD1	TRBJ2-3	few	TGCAGTGCTAGCGGGGACAGGGAAGCAGATACGCAGTATTTT	CSASGDREADTQYF
TRBV12-3/TRBV12-4	TRBD2	TRBJ2-1	-	TGTGCCAGCAGTCCCGAGCGGGGTGAGCAGTTCTTC	CASSPERGEQFF
TRBV3-1	-	TRBJ1-3	-	TGTGCCAGCAGCCAACGAGGGGCTCCTGGAAACACCATATATTTT	CASSQRGAPGNTIYF
TRBV27	-	TRBJ1-5	few	TGTGCCGTGACCTGTCAGCCCCAGCATTTT	CAVTCQPQHF
TRBV7-3	TRBD2	TRBJ2-1	-	TGTGCCAGCAGCTGGGAAGCGGGAGGGCGCAATGAGCAGTTCTTC	CASSWEAGGRNEQFF
TRBV20-1	-	TRBJ2-7	-	TGCAGTGCTAGACGTGACAGTATCTACGAGCAGTACTTC	CSARRDSIYEQYF
TRBV12-3/TRBV12-4	-	TRBJ1-1	few	TGTGCCAGCAGGACCTTCACCGACACTGAAGCTTTCTTT	CASRTFTDTEAFF
TRBV20-1	TRBD2	TRBJ2-7	few	TGCGGGGCCCGGGAGGGGAACTACGAGCAGTACTTC	CGAREGNYEQYF
TRBV5-1	-	TRBJ2-2	few	TGCGCCAGCAGCTATGGAGGGAGGAACACCGGGGAGCTGTTTTTT	CASSYGGRNTGELFF
TRBV7-2	-	TRBJ2-1	few	TGTGCCAGCAGCTTCGACCGGCTTCGGGAGCAGTTCTTC	CASSFDRLREQFF
TRBV20-1	-	TRBJ2-1	few	TGCAGTGCCTTAGCTAGGCTTAGCTCCTACAATGAGCAGTTCTTC	CSALARLSSYNEQFF
TRBV7-9	-	TRBJ1-1	few	TGTGCCAGCAGCCCTAGCGGGGGGCTAGGCACTGAAGCTTTCTTT	CASSPSGGLGTEAFF
TRBV7-2	TRBD1	TRBJ1-6	-	TGTGCCAGCAGCTTGGCGGGACAGGGGGCGGGGTCACCCCTCCACTTT	CASSLAGQGAGSPLHF
TRBV5-5	-	TRBJ1-3	-	TGTGCCAGCAGCCGACAGGAAAGGAGAAACACCATATATTTT	CASSRQERRNTIYF
TRBV5-1	-	TRBJ1-1	-	TGCGCCAGCACACGGGATTTGAACACTGAAGCTTTCTTT	CASTRDLNTEAFF
TRBV3-1	-	TRBJ1-1	-	TGTGCCAGCAGCCGTGGGGGCGCTGGCACTGAAGCTTTCTTT	CASSRGGAGTEAFF
TRBV5-4	-	TRBJ1-5	-	TGTGCCAGCAGCTTGGGGGCAGAGCCGAATCAGCCCCAGCATTTT	CASSLGAEPNQPQHF
TRBV2	-	TRBJ2-1	few	TGTGCCAGCAGTCATCCCGGACTATATGTTGGTGAGCAGTTCTTC	CASSHPGLYVGEQFF
TRBV6-2/TRBV6-3	-	TRBJ2-1	-	TGTGCCAGCAGCCGAGGGGCTAAGGGTGAGCAGTTCTTC	CASSRGAKGEQFF
TRBV20-1	-	TRBJ2-5	once	TGCAGTGCCGTCTCCGGGGTCGGCTTGGAGGAGACCCAGTACTTC	CSAVSGVGLEETQYF
TRBV28	TRBD1	TRBJ2-7	-	TGTGCCAGCAGACCAACCGGGACAGGGGGCTACTACGAGCAGTACTTC	CASRPTGTGGYYEQYF
TRBV4-1	-	TRBJ2-5	-	TGCGCCAGCAGCCAAGTGGGGGGCACAGAGACCCAGTACTTC	CASSQVGGTETQYF
TRBV5-1	-	TRBJ2-2	few	TGCGCCAGCAGCTTGGCCTTCGACGGGGAGCTGTTTTTT	CASSLAFDGELFF
TRBV4-3	TRBD2	TRBJ2-1	few	TGCGCCAGCAGCCAAGATGGGCTAGCGGTCAATGAGCAGTTCTTC	CASSQDGLAVNEQFF
TRBV18	TRBD1	TRBJ2-3	few	TGTGCCAGCTCACCACAACAGGGGCTCGATACGCAGTATTTT	CASSPQQGLDTQYF
TRBV7-9	-	TRBJ1-6	-	TGTGCCAGCAGCTTGCAGTCTAATTCACCCCTCCACTTT	CASSLQSNSPLHF
TRBV9	TRBD1	TRBJ2-2	few	TGTGCCAGCAGCGTAGACGGACAGGCCGCCGGGGAGCTGTTTTTT	CASSVDGQAAGELFF
TRBV20-1	-	TRBJ2-1	-	TGCAGTGCTAACCAGCGAGCCGAGAATGAGCAGTTCTTC	CSANQRAENEQFF
TRBV5-1	-	TRBJ1-1	-	TGCGCCAGCAGCTTGGACCGGCCGGCCACTGAAGCTTTCTTT	CASSLDRPATEAFF
TRBV5-1	-	TRBJ2-3	-	TGCGCCAGCAGCTTCCCACTCGCTAGCACAGATACGCAGTATTTT	CASSFPLASTDTQYF
TRBV20-1	-	TRBJ1-5	-	TGCAGTGCTAGACTGAACAATCAGCCCCAGCATTTT	CSARLNNQPQHF
TRBV5-1	-	TRBJ1-2	-	TGCGCCAGCAGCTTGGAATGGGATGGCTACACCTTC	CASSLEWDGYTF
TRBV7-2	TRBD1	TRBJ2-2	-	TGTGCCAGCAGCCTACAAGGGACAGAAGGGACCGGGGAGCTGTTTTTT	CASSLQGTEGTGELFF
TRBV25-1	TRBD2	TRBJ2-2	few	TGTGCCAGCAGCCCCGGGAGGGGAACCGGGGAGCTGTTTTTT	CASSPGRGTGELFF
TRBV29-1	TRBD1	TRBJ2-3	few	TGCAGCGTTGTATCCCTGGACAGGCGGTTGACAGATACGCAGTATTTT	CSVVSLDRRLTDTQYF
TRBV4-3	-	TRBJ1-5	-	TGCGCCAGCAGCCAAGACGCAGGGGCGGGCAATCAGCCCCAGCATTTT	CASSQDAGAGNQPQHF
TRBV6-1	TRBD1	TRBJ1-5	-	TGTGCCAGCAGAAAGGGGGCGTCGGGCAATCAGCCCCAGCATTTT	CASRKGASGNQPQHF